What follows are 32 T cell receptor beta chains derived from one specimen sequenced in a study of T cell responses to AZD1222 COVID-19 vaccine. Assay used: immunoSEQ multiplex PCR; TCRdb lists only in-frame clones, some missing. The sample contains 150,000 to 200,000 clones, approximately 91% of which appear only once. The sequencing used peripheral blood, collected on day 0 of AZD1222 vaccination. All receptors derive from an adult in good health.

This chain joins TRBV9 and TRBJ1-2; no clear D gene. This CDR3 has 15 residues. Per the germline V gene, CDR1 is SGDLS and CDR2 is YYNGEE. The V end was cut by 4 bases, the J end by 0 bases, with 13 bases between. CDR3 DNA: TGTGCCAGCAGCTTCTCGGGGAGGGCTAACTATGGCTACACCTTC. Its protein is CASSFSGRANYGYTF.

The chain couples TRBV5-1 to TRBJ2-7; a possible D gene is TRBD2 (5 bases). The V gene's germline CDR1 is SGHRS and CDR2 YFSETQ. This CDR3 has 17 residues. Trimming took off 0 bases at V and 0 bases at J, with 16 bases between the two ends. The CDR3: CASSLGPGLKSSYEQYF. The CDR3 nucleotides are TGCGCCAGCAGCTTGGGCCCCGGACTCAAATCCTCCTACGAGCAGTACTTC. Complete variable domain (other parts from reference TRBV5-1 and TRBJ2-7): KAGVTQTPRYLIKTRGQQVTLSCSPISGHRSVSWYQQTPGQGLQFLFEYFSETQRNKGNFPGRFSGRQFSNSRSEMNVSTLELGDSALYLCASSLGPGLKSSYEQYFGPGTRLTVT.

This chain uses TRBV5-8 with TRBJ2-7; TRBD1 might be the D (5 bases). Germline V gives CDR1 SGHTS, CDR2 YDEGEE. Trimming pared 0 bases from V and 4 bases from J, leaving 14 bases between. The CDR3 totals 15 residues. CDR3 loop: CASSLVSGNRYEQYF. The CDR3 DNA follows: TGTGCCAGCAGCTTGGTATCAGGGAATAGGTACGAGCAGTACTTC.

Details on this clone: One end of the junction varies from germline; a read error may be responsible. The V call is TRBV10-3, the J call TRBJ1-5; no clear D gene. The CDR3 spans 16 residues. The germline V gene encodes CDR1 ENHRY and CDR2 SYGVKD. The CDR3 bases are TGTGCCATCAGTGAATCTGTGGGAGCAACCATTCAGGCCCAGCATTTT. Amino acid sequence: CAISESVGATIQAQHF.

V usage is TRBV27 and J usage is TRBJ2-3; no firm D call. CDR1 and CDR2 from the germline V gene are MNHEY and SMNVEV (reference sequence). CDR3 size: 13 residues. V was cut by 10 bases and J by 5 bases, with 16 bases left in between. This CDR3 is CATRSSAGDTQYF. The CDR3 nucleotides read TGTGCCACCCGATCCTCTGCCGGAGATACGCAGTATTTT.

The V gene is TRBV7-8, the J gene TRBJ2-7, with D uncertain. CDR3 length equals 12 residues. Germline assignment: CDR1 SGHVS and CDR2 FQNEAQ. V lost 5 bases and J lost 4, with 9 bases in between. In DNA form, the CDR3 reads TGTGCCAGCAGCCCTGGTGGGTACGAGCAGTACTTC. As protein: CASSPGGYEQYF.

The chain joins TRBV7-8 to TRBJ1-1; D is unresolved. With 1 base removed from V and 5 bases from J, the gap between germline ends came to 17 bases. Per the germline V gene, CDR1 is SGHVS and CDR2 is FQNEAQ. This CDR3 region has 16 residues. The CDR3 DNA sequence: TGTGCCAGCAGCTTAGAGTTGTTAGGGTCCGGGACTGAAGCTTTCTTT. Amino acid sequence: CASSLELLGSGTEAFF.

V is TRBV19 and J is TRBJ1-2; 10 positions agree with TRBD1. Trimming cost V 8 bases and J 8 bases; bases outside gene matches: 8. CDR3 size: 13 residues. Germline V gene data show CDR1 as LNHDA and CDR2 as SQIVND (reference sequence). DNA for the CDR3: TGTGCCAGTGTACTCGGGACAGGGGTAGGCTACACCTTC. The encoded protein is CASVLGTGVGYTF.

This chain connects TRBV27 to TRBJ2-7; 10 bases line up with TRBD1. Germline CDR1 MNHEY, CDR2 SMNVEV (reference sequence). The CDR3 spans 16 residues. Trimming took 6 bases from V and 1 from J; bases not matched to a gene: 9. This CDR3 reads CASSLGDRGLSYEQYF. The CDR3 DNA reads TGTGCCAGCAGCCTAGGGGACAGGGGCCTTTCCTACGAGCAGTACTTC.

This rearrangement joins TRBV18 to TRBJ2-6, with D perhaps given as TRBD1 or TRBD2 (6 bases each). The CDR3 is 16 residues long. In germline, CDR1 is KGHSH, CDR2 LQKENI. The V end was cut by 3 bases, the J end by 1 base, with 10 bases between. CDR3 loop: CASSPRGVSGANVLTF. The CDR3, as DNA: TGTGCCAGCTCACCTAGGGGGGTTTCTGGGGCCAACGTCCTGACTTTC.

The gene calls are TRBV7-9 and TRBJ2-7; D not resolved. The CDR3 is made up of 15 amino acids. Germline values: CDR1 SEHNR, CDR2 FQNEAQ (reference sequence). The germline V and J ends were trimmed by 4 bases and 0 bases, with 13 bases remaining between them. CDR3 bases: TGTGCCAGCAGCTCCCGACTCGCCAGCTCCTACGAGCAGTACTTC. Its protein product is CASSSRLASSYEQYF.

V usage is TRBV6-2 or TRBV6-3 and J usage is TRBJ2-3, with 7 bases identical to TRBD2. The CDR3 extends over 16 amino acids. Germline V gene data show CDR1 as MNHEY and CDR2 as SVGEGT. With 5 bases clipped from V and 4 bases from J, the junction kept 12 bases outside the gene matches. In nucleotides, the CDR3 is TGTGCCAGCAGTGGCGTCTACGCGGGGGTCCCAGATACGCAGTATTTT. Its protein is CASSGVYAGVPDTQYF.

This clone was seen a few times. V is TRBV6-6 and J is TRBJ2-1, with TRBD2 matching 9 bases. This CDR3 is 14 amino acids long. CDR1 MNHNY and CDR2 SVGAGI come from the germline V gene (reference sequence). With 8 bases clipped from V and 4 bases from J, the junction kept 6 bases outside the gene matches. CDR3 region: CASWTSDAYNEQFF. The CDR3, as DNA: TGTGCCAGCTGGACTAGCGACGCATACAATGAGCAGTTCTTC.

The chain carries TRBV10-3 and TRBJ1-1; maybe TRBD1 (5 bases). Germline CDR1 reads ENHRY; CDR2 reads SYGVKD. The CDR3 runs to 13 residues. The V and J ends lost 4 bases and 5 bases respectively, with 11 bases between them. The CDR3 loop is CAISVGVETEAFF. Here the CDR3 DNA reads TGTGCCATCAGTGTGGGGGTCGAGACTGAAGCTTTCTTT.

V is TRBV6-5 and J is TRBJ1-1, with 7 nucleotides matching TRBD1. This CDR3 is built from 13 residues. Per germline, CDR1 MNHEY and CDR2 SVGAGI. After removal of 6 bases from V and 1 base from J, the junction contained 2 bases not matched to a gene. CDR3 in DNA: TGTGCCAGCAGAACAGGGGAGAACACTGAAGCTTTCTTT. It translates to CASRTGENTEAFF.

The chain combines TRBV27 with TRBJ1-5; D is unclear. Germline assignment: CDR1 MNHEY and CDR2 SMNVEV (reference sequence). This CDR3 has 15 amino acids. With 6 bases removed from V and 2 bases from J, the gap between germline ends came to 14 bases. The CDR3: CASSSGVGGNQPQHF. For the CDR3, the DNA is TGTGCCAGCAGCTCGGGAGTCGGCGGCAATCAGCCCCAGCATTTT.

This sequence joins TRBV5-4 and TRBJ2-7; D might be TRBD1 (6 bases). CDR1 is SGHNT, CDR2 YYREEE, per germline (reference sequence). The CDR3 has 14 residues. The V end lost 4 bases, the J end lost 4 bases, and 15 bases lay between the germline ends. The CDR3 is CASSPRDKIYEQYF. The CDR3 nucleotides are TGTGCCAGCAGCCCCCGGGACAAGATATACGAGCAGTACTTC.

The chain has TRBV7-2 and TRBJ2-7; TRBD2 matches at 9 bases. This CDR3 has 13 amino acids. CDR1 is SGHTA, CDR2 FQGNSA, per germline. Germline trimming cut 5 bases from V and 7 bases from J; bases unmatched to any gene: 6. DNA for the CDR3: TGTGCCAGCAGCCGCGGACTAGCGCGAGAGCAGTACTTC. It encodes CASSRGLAREQYF.

CDR3 bases: TGTGCCAGCAGCATACTAGCGCCCGAGACCCAGTACTTC. Translated: CASSILAPETQYF. This rearrangement joins TRBV12-3 or TRBV12-4 to TRBJ2-5, with 7 bases matching TRBD2. CDR3 size: 13 residues. V shed 6 bases, J shed 5 bases, and the junction held 6 bases outside the gene matches.

This chain links TRBV7-9 with TRBJ1-4; D gene uncertain. From germline, CDR1 is SEHNR and CDR2 FQNEAQ (reference sequence). Trimming removed 4 bases from V and 0 bases from J, with 6 bases in between. This CDR3 contains 14 residues. Here the CDR3 reads CASSYSTTNEKLFF. Here the CDR3 DNA reads TGTGCCAGCAGCTACTCCACAACTAATGAAAAACTGTTTTTT.

The V call is TRBV5-1, the J call TRBJ2-7; D uncertain. The CDR3 runs to 12 residues. The V gene lost 4 bases and the J gene lost 4 bases, with 9 bases spanning the gap. Per the germline V gene, CDR1 is SGHRS and CDR2 is YFSETQ. In DNA form, the CDR3 reads TGCGCCAGCAGCCGAGACGGATACGAGCAGTACTTC. It is translated as CASSRDGYEQYF.

The chain is built from TRBV4-2 and TRBJ1-6; no firm D call. The CDR3 spans 16 residues. The V end lost 3 bases, the J end lost 7 bases, and 16 bases lay between the germline ends. In germline, CDR1 is LGHNA, CDR2 YNFKEQ. The CDR3 loop reads CASSHADGLSNSPLHF. Here the CDR3 DNA reads TGTGCCAGCAGCCACGCGGACGGGCTCTCCAATTCACCCCTCCACTTT.

The rearrangement joins TRBV4-1 to TRBJ1-3, with TRBD1 as a possible D gene (5 bases). V was trimmed by 2 bases and J by 3 bases, leaving 8 bases between them. In germline, CDR1 is MGHRA, CDR2 YSYEKL. The CDR3 consists of 14 residues. CDR3 residues: CASSQQGVGNTIYF. In DNA, the CDR3 is TGCGCCAGCAGCCAACAAGGGGTTGGAAACACCATATATTTT.

The chain has TRBV6-2 or TRBV6-3 and TRBJ2-5; D tentatively reads TRBD1 or TRBD2 (5 bases each). Germline V gene data show CDR1 as MNHEY and CDR2 as SVGEGT. The CDR3 has 14 residues. With 2 bases removed from V and 2 bases from J, the gap between germline ends came to 9 bases. In nucleotides, the CDR3 is TGTGCCAGCAGTTACGTGGGGGATCAAGAGACCCAGTACTTC. Residues: CASSYVGDQETQYF.

The genes are TRBV18 and TRBJ1-3; TRBD1 agrees at 7 bases. The CDR3 length is 16 residues. Looked up from germline, CDR1 is KGHSH and CDR2 is LQKENI. Germline trimming cut 2 bases from V and 4 bases from J; bases unmatched to any gene: 8. CDR3 bases: TGTGCCAGCTCACCAGTGAAGGGGGCGCTGGGAAACACCATATATTTT. Translated, it gives CASSPVKGALGNTIYF.

The CDR3 spells CASSLDGTIEQYF. The CDR3 DNA reads TGTGCCAGCAGTTTGGACGGGACCATCGAGCAGTACTTC. The chain has TRBV27 and TRBJ2-7; the D call may be TRBD1 or TRBD2 (5 bases each). CDR1 MNHEY and CDR2 SMNVEV come from the germline V gene (reference sequence). Between the trimmed V and J ends, which lost 3 bases and 6 bases, there was a span of 12 bases. The CDR3 contains 13 residues.

The chain has TRBV2 and TRBJ2-7; 9 bases fit TRBD1. Losses at the gene ends were 7 bases for V and 0 bases for J; bases not matched to a gene: 10. The CDR3 totals 16 residues. Germline V lookup: CDR1 SNHLY, CDR2 FYNNEI. DNA of the CDR3: TGTGCCAGCACCCTAGACAGGGGGAGGAGCTCCTACGAGCAGTACTTC. Protein sequence: CASTLDRGRSSYEQYF.

The gene calls are TRBV13 and TRBJ1-2; 10 bases align to TRBD1. The germline V gene encodes CDR1 PRHDT and CDR2 FYEKMQ (reference sequence). Unmatched junction bases numbered 5, after V lost 8 bases and J lost 5 bases. This CDR3 is 13 amino acids long. CDR3 sequence reads: CASSGQGIYGYTF. In nucleotides, the CDR3 is TGTGCCAGCTCGGGACAGGGGATATATGGCTACACCTTC.

This chain uses TRBV27 with TRBJ2-6; 7 bases fit TRBD1. Per the germline V gene, CDR1 is MNHEY and CDR2 is SMNVEV (reference sequence). V was clipped by 5 bases and J by 0 bases; unmatched bases: 4. This CDR3 has 16 amino acids. The CDR3 loop reads CASSPGTASGANVLTF. The CDR3 nucleotides read TGTGCCAGCAGTCCGGGGACAGCCTCTGGGGCCAACGTCCTGACTTTC. The entire variable domain, with the rest obtained from reference TRBV27 and TRBJ2-6, is as follows: EAQVTQNPRYLITVTGKKLTVTCSQNMNHEYMSWYRQDPGLGLRQIYYSMNVEVTDKGDVPEGYKVSRKEKRNFPLILESPSPNQTSLYFCASSPGTASGANVLTFGAGSRLTVL.

The chain uses TRBV18 and TRBJ2-3; tentative D call: TRBD2 (6 bases). CDR1 is KGHSH, CDR2 LQKENI, per germline. Trimming stripped 1 base from V and 1 base from J, with 12 bases between. The CDR3 loop spans 16 amino acids. The CDR3 nucleotides read TGTGCCAGCTCACCACAACGGGGCGGGGGCACAGATACGCAGTATTTT. It translates to CASSPQRGGGTDTQYF.

This clone came up once. The genes are TRBV4-1 and TRBJ2-7; D uncertain. This CDR3 comprises 13 residues. The V end lost 2 bases, the J end lost 5 bases, and 10 bases lay between the germline ends. CDR1 is MGHRA and CDR2 is YSYEKL in the germline V gene. This CDR3 reads CASSQSRLDEQYF. The CDR3 DNA follows: TGCGCCAGCAGCCAATCTAGACTGGACGAGCAGTACTTC.

In this sample, this clone turned up a few times. The gene calls are TRBV7-2 and TRBJ2-5; D possibly corresponds to TRBD2 (6 bases). V lost 5 bases and J 2 bases, leaving 15 bases between the germline ends. Germline assignment: CDR1 SGHTA and CDR2 FQGNSA. This CDR3 is 15 amino acids long. The DNA of the CDR3 is TGTGCCAGCAGCCGGTATAGGCTAGCGCAAGAGACCCAGTACTTC. As protein: CASSRYRLAQETQYF.